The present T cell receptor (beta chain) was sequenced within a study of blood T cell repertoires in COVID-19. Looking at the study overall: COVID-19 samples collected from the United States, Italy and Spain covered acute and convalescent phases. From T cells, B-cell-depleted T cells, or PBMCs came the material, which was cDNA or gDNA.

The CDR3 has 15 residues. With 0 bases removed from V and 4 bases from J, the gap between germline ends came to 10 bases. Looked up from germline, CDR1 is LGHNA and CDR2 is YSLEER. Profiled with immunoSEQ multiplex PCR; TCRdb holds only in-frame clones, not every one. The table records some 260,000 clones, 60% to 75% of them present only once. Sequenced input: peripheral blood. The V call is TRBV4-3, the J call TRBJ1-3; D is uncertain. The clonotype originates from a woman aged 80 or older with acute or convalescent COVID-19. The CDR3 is CASSQDSWAGNTIYF. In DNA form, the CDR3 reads TGCGCCAGCAGCCAAGACTCCTGGGCGGGAAACACCATATATTTT.